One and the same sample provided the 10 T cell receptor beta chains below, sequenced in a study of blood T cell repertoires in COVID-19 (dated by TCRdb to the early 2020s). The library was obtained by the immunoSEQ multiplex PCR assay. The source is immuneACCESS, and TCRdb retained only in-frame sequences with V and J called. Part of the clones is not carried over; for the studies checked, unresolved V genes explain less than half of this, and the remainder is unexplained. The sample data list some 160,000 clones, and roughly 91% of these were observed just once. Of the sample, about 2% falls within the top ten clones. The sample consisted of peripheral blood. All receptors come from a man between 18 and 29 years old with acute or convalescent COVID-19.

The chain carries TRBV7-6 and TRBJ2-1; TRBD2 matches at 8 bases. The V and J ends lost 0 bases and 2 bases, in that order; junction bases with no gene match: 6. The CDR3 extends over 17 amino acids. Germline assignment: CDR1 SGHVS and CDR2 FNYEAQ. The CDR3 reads CASSLAMSGGPYNEQFF. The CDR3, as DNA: TGTGCCAGCAGCTTAGCGATGAGCGGGGGCCCCTACAATGAGCAGTTCTTC. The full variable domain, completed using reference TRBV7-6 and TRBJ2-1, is GAGVSQSPRYKVTKRGQDVALRCDPISGHVSLYWYRQALGQGPEFLTYFNYEAQQDKSGLPNDRFSAERPEGSISTLTIQRTEQRDSAMYRCASSLAMSGGPYNEQFFGPGTRLTVL.

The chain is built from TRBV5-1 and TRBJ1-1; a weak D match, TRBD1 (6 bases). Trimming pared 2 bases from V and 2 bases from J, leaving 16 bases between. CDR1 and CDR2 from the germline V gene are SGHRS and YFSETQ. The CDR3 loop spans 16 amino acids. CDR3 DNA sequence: TGCGCCAGCAGCTTTTCCCCCGCAGGGGCCAACACTGAAGCTTTCTTT. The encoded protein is CASSFSPAGANTEAFF. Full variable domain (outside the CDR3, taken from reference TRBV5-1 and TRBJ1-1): KAGVTQTPRYLIKTRGQQVTLSCSPISGHRSVSWYQQTPGQGLQFLFEYFSETQRNKGNFPGRFSGRQFSNSRSEMNVSTLELGDSALYLCASSFSPAGANTEAFFGQGTRLTVV.

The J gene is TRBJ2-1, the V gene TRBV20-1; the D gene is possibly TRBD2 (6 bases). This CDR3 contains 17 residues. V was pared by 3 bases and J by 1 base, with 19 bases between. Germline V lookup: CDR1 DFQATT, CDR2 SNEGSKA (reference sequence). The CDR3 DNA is TGCAGTGCTAGTCCCCTGGCTAGCGTTGGATCCTACAATGAGCAGTTCTTC. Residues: CSASPLASVGSYNEQFF.

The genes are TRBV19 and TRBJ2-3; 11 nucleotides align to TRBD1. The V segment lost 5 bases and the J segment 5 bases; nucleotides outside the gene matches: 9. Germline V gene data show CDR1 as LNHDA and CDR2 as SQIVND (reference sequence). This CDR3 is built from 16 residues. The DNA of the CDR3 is TGTGCCAGTAGTCAGAGGACAGGGGGCATTGTAGATACGCAGTATTTT. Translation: CASSQRTGGIVDTQYF.

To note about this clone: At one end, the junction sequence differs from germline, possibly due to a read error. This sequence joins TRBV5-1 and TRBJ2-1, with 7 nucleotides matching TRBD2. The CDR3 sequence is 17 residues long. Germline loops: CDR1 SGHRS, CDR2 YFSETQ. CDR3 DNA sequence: TGCCCCAGCAACCCTACTGGGGGGGGGAGCTCCTACAATGAGCAGTTCTTC. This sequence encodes CPSNPTGGGSSYNEQFF.

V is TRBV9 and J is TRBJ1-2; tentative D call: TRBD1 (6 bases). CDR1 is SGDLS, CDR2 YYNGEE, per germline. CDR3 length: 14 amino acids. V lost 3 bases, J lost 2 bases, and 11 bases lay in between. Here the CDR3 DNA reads TGTGCCAGCAGCGCAAGGGGGGGCAACTATGGCTACACCTTC. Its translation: CASSARGGNYGYTF.

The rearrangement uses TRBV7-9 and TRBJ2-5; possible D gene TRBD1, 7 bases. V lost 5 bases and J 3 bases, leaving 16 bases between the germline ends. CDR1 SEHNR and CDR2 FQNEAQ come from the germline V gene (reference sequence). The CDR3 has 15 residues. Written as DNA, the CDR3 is TGTGCCAGCAGCGTAGGCGGGACAGCGGAAGAGACCCAGTACTTC. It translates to CASSVGGTAEETQYF. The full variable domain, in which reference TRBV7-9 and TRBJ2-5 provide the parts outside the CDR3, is DTGVSQNPRHKITKRGQNVTFRCDPISEHNRLYWYRQTLGQGPEFLTYFQNEAQLEKSRLLSDRFSAERPKGSFSTLEIQRTEQGDSAMYLCASSVGGTAEETQYFGPGTRLLVL.

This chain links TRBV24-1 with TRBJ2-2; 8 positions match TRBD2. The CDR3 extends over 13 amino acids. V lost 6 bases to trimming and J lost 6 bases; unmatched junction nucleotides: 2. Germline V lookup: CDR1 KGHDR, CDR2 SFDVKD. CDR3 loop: CATSSGSPGELFF. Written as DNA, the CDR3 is TGTGCCACCAGTAGCGGGAGTCCCGGGGAGCTGTTTTTT.

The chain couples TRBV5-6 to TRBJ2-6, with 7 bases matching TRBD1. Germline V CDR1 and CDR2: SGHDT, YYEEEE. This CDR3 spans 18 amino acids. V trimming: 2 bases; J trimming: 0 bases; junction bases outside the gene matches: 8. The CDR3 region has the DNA TGTGCCAGCAGCTTTAAGGGGGCCCTACTCTCTGGGGCCAACGTCCTGACTTTC. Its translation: CASSFKGALLSGANVLTF.

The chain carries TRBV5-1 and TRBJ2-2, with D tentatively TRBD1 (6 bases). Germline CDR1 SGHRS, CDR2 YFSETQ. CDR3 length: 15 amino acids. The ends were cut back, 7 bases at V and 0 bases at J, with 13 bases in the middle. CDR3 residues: CASDTGTSNTGELFF. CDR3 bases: TGCGCCAGCGATACAGGGACGTCGAACACCGGGGAGCTGTTTTTT.